This TCR beta chain was sequenced for a study of siplizumab effects on memory and regulatory T cells. Study-wide findings and caveats: Siplizumab conditions gave an average of around 70% Treg-derived mappable alloreactive CD4+ clones, versus roughly 25% for controls.

Libraries were prepared by immunoSEQ multiplex PCR; TCRdb keeps only in-frame clonotypes and omits some of them. Among about 120,000 clones listed, roughly 94% were seen once. Regarding this clone: Its cognate antigen is unknown.

The CDR3 is 14 amino acids. Germline CDR1 and CDR2: SQVTM and ANQGSEA. Trimming took 2 bases from V and 7 from J; bases not matched to a gene: 5. The source material was non-Treg CD4+ T cells sorted from blood. The chain recombines TRBV29-1 with TRBJ2-1; 10 nucleotides line up with TRBD2. The TCR was taken from a human donor in good health. The CDR3 bases are TGCAGCGTTGAAATACTAGCGGGAAGGAATGAGCAGTTCTTC. This encodes CSVEILAGRNEQFF.